The clone carrying this TCR beta chain was picked up one time. Only in-frame clones appear in the TCRdb table, and some are missing; sequencing was by immunoSEQ multiplex PCR. The sample consists of under 350,000 clones, approximately 86% of them appearing once. Trimming left V 7 bases short and J 3 bases short, with 13 bases between. This CDR3 comprises 14 residues. Germline CDR1 reads SGHTA; CDR2 reads FQGNSA. The data derive from a study of blood T cell repertoires in COVID-19. This rearrangement joins TRBV7-2 to TRBJ1-5, with a possible D match to TRBD1 (6 bases). Sequencing was performed on PBMCs or T cells enriched from blood (not recorded which). This TCR came from a woman aged 40 to 50 with acute COVID-19. The chain's CDR3 is CASNIQGSNQPQHF. The CDR3 DNA is TGTGCCAGCAACATACAGGGCTCCAATCAGCCCCAGCATTTT.